A selection of T cell receptor beta chains follows, all from one sample in a study of blood T cell repertoires in COVID-19. The assay was immunoSEQ multiplex PCR, and TCRdb's table has in-frame clones only and misses some. Of around 180,000 clones in the sample, roughly 79% were seen once. Specimen: peripheral blood. These receptors came from a woman at least 80 years old with COVID-19, enrolled during active disease. Each CDR3 is given with its conserved first and last residue. Fields, in order: clone size, J gene, D gene, V gene, CDR3 protein, CDR3 DNA. A D gene is named only where the DNA matches it firmly. Part of the rows lack a size; the others show once, few, many or a class for expanded clones.

. TRBJ2-7 . TRBV3-1/TRBV3-2 CASSQEYRAYEQYF TGTGCCAGCAGCCAAGAGTACAGAGCCTACGAGCAGTACTTC
. TRBJ2-7 . TRBV5-8 CASGPGSSYEQYF TGTGCCAGCGGTCCTGGGAGCTCCTACGAGCAGTACTTC
few TRBJ1-5 TRBD1 TRBV27 CASSWTGSRQPQHF TGTGCCAGCAGTTGGACAGGGTCACGGCAGCCCCAGCATTTT
. TRBJ2-7 . TRBV7-5 CARSLAAGGVYEQYF TGTGCCAGAAGCTTAGCCGCGGGAGGGGTCTACGAGCAGTACTTC
few TRBJ1-4 . TRBV14 CASSQESGSATNEKLFF TGTGCCAGCAGCCAAGAGTCCGGGAGTGCAACTAATGAAAAACTGTTTTTT
. TRBJ1-1 . TRBV1 CPNRGAPTEAFF TGCCCAAACCGGGGGGCCCCCACTGAAGCTTTCTTT
. TRBJ1-2 TRBD1 TRBV6-2/TRBV6-3 CASSPLTGGDVYGYTF TGTGCCAGCAGCCCTCTTACAGGGGGCGATGTCTATGGCTACACCTTC
. TRBJ2-1 TRBD1 TRBV5-1 CASSFGQGYNEQFF TGCGCCAGCAGCTTCGGACAGGGGTACAATGAGCAGTTCTTC
. TRBJ1-5 . TRBV19 CASSYRRNQPQHF TGTGCCAGTAGTTATAGGCGGAATCAGCCCCAGCATTTT
. TRBJ1-1 . TRBV7-6 CASSRTDSTEAFF TGTGCCAGCAGCCGAACAGACAGCACTGAAGCTTTCTTT
. TRBJ2-3 . TRBV2 CASSEGGASTDTQYF TGTGCCAGCAGTGAGGGCGGGGCAAGCACAGATACGCAGTATTTT
. TRBJ1-2 . TRBV5-6 CASSPVGYGYTF TGTGCCAGCAGCCCGGTCGGGTATGGCTACACCTTC
. TRBJ2-2 TRBD2 TRBV2 CASSELAGVSGELFF TGTGCCAGCAGTGAGCTAGCGGGAGTCTCCGGGGAGCTGTTTTTT
. TRBJ1-2 . TRBV7-7 CASSLCGRSSYGYTF TGTGCCAGCAGCTTATGCGGTAGGTCGAGCTATGGCTACACCTTC
. TRBJ1-1 TRBD1 TRBV5-1 CASSLGQGWDTEAFF TGCGCCAGCAGTCTTGGACAGGGTTGGGACACTGAAGCTTTCTTT
. TRBJ1-3 . TRBV11-3 CASSLDRGFGNTIYF TGTGCCAGCAGCTTAGATCGGGGGTTCGGAAACACCATATATTTT
few TRBJ2-2 . TRBV4-1 CASSQARGRGTGELFF TGCGCCAGCAGCCAAGCTCGCGGTCGGGGGACCGGGGAGCTGTTTTTT
few TRBJ2-1 . TRBV9 CASSVAPEGEQFF TGTGCCAGCAGCGTGGCCCCGGAGGGTGAGCAGTTCTTC
. TRBJ2-1 . TRBV7-3 CASSFGGAAYNEQFF TGTGCCAGCAGCTTTGGGGGGGCCGCCTACAATGAGCAGTTCTTC
. TRBJ2-6 . TRBV2 CASRRGSGANVLTF TGTGCCAGCCGCCGGGGGTCTGGGGCCAACGTCCTGACTTTC
few TRBJ2-7 TRBD2 TRBV28 CASSLWTSGRSEQYF TGTGCCAGCAGTTTATGGACTAGCGGGAGATCTGAGCAGTACTTC
. TRBJ1-4 . TRBV4-3 CASSRASGATNEKLFF TGCGCCAGCAGCCGAGCCTCCGGAGCAACTAATGAAAAACTGTTTTTT
. TRBJ2-2 . TRBV5-1 CASSLSERGTGELFF TGCGCCAGCAGCTTGTCGGAGAGGGGGACCGGGGAGCTGTTTTTT
. TRBJ1-2 . TRBV6-5 CASSYQKVYGYTF TGTGCCAGCAGTTACCAGAAAGTCTATGGCTACACCTTC
. TRBJ2-2 TRBD1 TRBV5-6 CASSLDVSRDRGTGELFF TGTGCCAGCAGCTTGGACGTTAGCCGGGACAGGGGAACCGGGGAGCTGTTTTTT
. TRBJ2-3 TRBD2 TRBV6-5 CASSYGASGADTQYF TGTGCCAGCAGTTACGGGGCTAGCGGGGCAGATACGCAGTATTTT
. TRBJ2-5 . TRBV18 CASSPPNQETQYF TGTGCCAGCTCACCACCTAACCAAGAGACCCAGTACTTC
. TRBJ1-1 . TRBV13 CASSLAGVTEAFF TGTGCCAGCAGCTTAGCAGGGGTCACTGAAGCTTTCTTT
. TRBJ2-3 TRBD1 TRBV9 CASSVDRGADTQYF TGTGCCAGCAGCGTAGACAGGGGGGCAGATACGCAGTATTTT
. TRBJ1-1 TRBD1 TRBV18 CASSPLGTVAFF TGTGCCAGCTCACCACTGGGGACAGTGGCTTTCTTT
few TRBJ2-1 . TRBV5-1 CASSSLGGADEQFF TGCGCCAGCAGCTCCCTAGGGGGAGCTGATGAGCAGTTCTTC
. TRBJ2-5 TRBD2 TRBV6-2/TRBV6-3 CASSSGLAQETQYF TGTGCCAGCAGTTCGGGACTAGCTCAAGAGACCCAGTACTTC
. TRBJ1-2 . TRBV5-1 CASSSGIPTDYTF TGCGCCAGCAGCTCCGGGATACCCACCGACTACACCTTC
. TRBJ2-1 TRBD2 TRBV11-2 CASSLLAGGHNEQFF TGTGCCAGCAGCTTACTAGCGGGGGGGCACAATGAGCAGTTCTTC
. TRBJ2-5 TRBD1 TRBV19 CASSKRDRGRETQYF TGTGCCAGTAGTAAACGGGACAGGGGGCGAGAGACCCAGTACTTC
. TRBJ2-5 TRBD1 TRBV7-9 CASSMGTGTWLEETQYF TGTGCCAGCAGCATGGGGACAGGGACTTGGTTGGAAGAGACCCAGTACTTC
. TRBJ1-5 . TRBV19 CASSIDSISNQPQHF TGTGCCAGTAGTATCGACAGTATTAGCAATCAGCCCCAGCATTTT
. TRBJ2-2 TRBD1 TRBV27 CASSPGQLTGELFF TGTGCCAGCAGCCCGGGACAGCTAACCGGGGAGCTGTTTTTT
. TRBJ2-1 . TRBV7-2 CASSLEVRPGSPHEQFF TGTGCCAGCAGCTTAGAGGTCAGGCCAGGGTCACCCCATGAGCAGTTCTTC
. TRBJ2-1 TRBD1 TRBV5-1 CASSLSGTGIGYNEQFF TGCGCCAGCAGCTTGTCTGGGACAGGGATAGGGTACAATGAGCAGTTCTTC
. TRBJ2-3 . TRBV5-4 CASSLRVSDTQYF TGTGCCAGCAGCTTGCGGGTATCAGATACGCAGTATTTT
. TRBJ1-2 TRBD1 TRBV5-1 CASRMDRGYGYTF TGCGCCAGCAGAATGGACAGGGGCTATGGCTACACCTTC
. TRBJ2-2 . TRBV27 CASSLFGGANTGELFF TGTGCCAGCAGTTTATTCGGCGGGGCCAACACCGGGGAGCTGTTTTTT
. TRBJ2-7 TRBD2 TRBV30 CACPGLAGGPYEQYF TGTGCCTGTCCGGGACTAGCGGGGGGCCCCTACGAGCAGTACTTC
. TRBJ2-7 . TRBV7-9 CASSLREHQDEQYF TGTGCCAGCAGCCTCCGGGAGCATCAGGACGAGCAGTACTTC
. TRBJ1-6 . TRBV15 CATSRNPGGDSPLHF TGTGCCACCAGCAGAAACCCGGGGGGCGATTCACCCCTCCACTTT
once TRBJ2-5 TRBD2 TRBV10-3 CAISEFGGRAQYF TGTGCCATCAGTGAGTTTGGAGGGAGGGCCCAGTACTTC
. TRBJ1-2 TRBD1 TRBV28 CASSFDRGIYGYTF TGTGCCAGCAGTTTTGACAGGGGAATCTATGGCTACACCTTC
. TRBJ2-7 TRBD2 TRBV5-6 CASRGLAGEVGDHEQYF TGTGCCAGCAGGGGACTAGCGGGAGAGGTCGGGGACCACGAGCAGTACTTC
once TRBJ1-2 . TRBV7-2 CASSLANAGGYGYTF TGTGCCAGCAGCTTAGCAAACGCGGGGGGCTATGGCTACACCTTC
. TRBJ2-1 . TRBV21-1 CASSNPGQGLNEQFF TGTGCCAGCAGCAACCCGGGACAGGGGCTGAATGAGCAGTTCTTC
once TRBJ1-2 . TRBV5-1 CASSLNSLGAQWSGYTF TGCGCCAGCAGCTTGAATTCATTGGGGGCCCAGTGGAGTGGCTACACCTTC
. TRBJ1-2 TRBD1 TRBV24-1 CATSDRTGEYGYTF TGTGCCACCAGTGACCGGACAGGGGAGTATGGCTACACCTTC
. TRBJ1-1 . TRBV6-2/TRBV6-3 CASSYLPIRSEAFF TGTGCCAGCAGTTACTTGCCCATTCGGTCTGAAGCTTTCTTT
. TRBJ2-5 TRBD1 TRBV5-1 CASSFGPGTAQETQYF TGCGCCAGCAGCTTCGGTCCCGGGACAGCTCAAGAGACCCAGTACTTC